This TCR beta chain was captured by sequencing in a study of identifying expanded T cells in peripheral blood. Findings and limits, study-wide: Differentially abundant clones: roughly 1.2 between replicates, 16.4 at roughly 2 weeks, less than 20 at four.

The CDR3 totals 10 residues. Trimming stripped 5 bases from V and 5 bases from J, with 4 bases between. CDR1 and CDR2 (germline): SEHNR, FQNEAQ (reference sequence). No infections or other immune events were documented during collection. Points on this clone: Its antigen is currently unknown.

TCRdb's copy holds only in-frame clones and misses some; the assay was immunoSEQ multiplex PCR. The table includes around 75,000 clones, 85% to 90% detected once. The TCR comes from a person aged 18 to 70 in good health. Sequenced: blood. V is TRBV7-9 and J is TRBJ2-7; the D is unclear. CDR3 sequence reads: CASSRDEQYF. The CDR3 nucleotides are TGTGCCAGCAGCCGTGACGAGCAGTACTTC.